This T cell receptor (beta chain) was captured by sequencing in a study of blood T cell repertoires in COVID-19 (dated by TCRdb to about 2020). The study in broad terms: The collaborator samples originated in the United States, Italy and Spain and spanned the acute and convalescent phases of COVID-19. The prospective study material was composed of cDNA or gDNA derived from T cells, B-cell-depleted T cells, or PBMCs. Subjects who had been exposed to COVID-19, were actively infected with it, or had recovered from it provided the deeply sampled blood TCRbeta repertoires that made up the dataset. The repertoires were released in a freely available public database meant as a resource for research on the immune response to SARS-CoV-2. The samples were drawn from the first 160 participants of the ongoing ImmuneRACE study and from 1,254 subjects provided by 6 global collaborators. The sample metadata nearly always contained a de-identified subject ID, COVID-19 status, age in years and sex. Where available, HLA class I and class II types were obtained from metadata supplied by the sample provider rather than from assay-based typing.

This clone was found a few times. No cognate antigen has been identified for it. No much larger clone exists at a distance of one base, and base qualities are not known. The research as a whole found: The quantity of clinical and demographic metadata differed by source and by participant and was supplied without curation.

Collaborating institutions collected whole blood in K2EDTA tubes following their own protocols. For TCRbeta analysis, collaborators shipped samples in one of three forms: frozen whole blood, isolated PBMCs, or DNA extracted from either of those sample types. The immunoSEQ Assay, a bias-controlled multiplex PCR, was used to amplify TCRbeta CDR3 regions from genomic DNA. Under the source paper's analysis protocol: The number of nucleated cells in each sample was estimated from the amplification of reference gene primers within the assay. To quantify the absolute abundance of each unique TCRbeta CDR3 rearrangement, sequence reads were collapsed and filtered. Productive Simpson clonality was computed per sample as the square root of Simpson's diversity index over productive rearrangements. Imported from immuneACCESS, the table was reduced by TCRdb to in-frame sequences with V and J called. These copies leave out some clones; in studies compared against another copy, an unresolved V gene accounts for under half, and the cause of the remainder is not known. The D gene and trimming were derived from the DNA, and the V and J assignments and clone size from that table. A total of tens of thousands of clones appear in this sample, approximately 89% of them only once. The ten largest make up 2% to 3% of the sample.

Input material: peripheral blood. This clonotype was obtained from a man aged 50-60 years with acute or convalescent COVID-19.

DNA sequence: TGCGCCAGCAGCTTGGGCAAGGGAGAGAGAAACTATGGCTACACCTTC. It encodes CASSLGKGERNYGYTF. The chain links TRBV5-1 with TRBJ1-2; the D gene assignment is ambiguous. Per the germline V gene, SGHRS is the CDR1 and YFSETQ is the CDR2. The germline ends are 14 bases apart after V is trimmed by 0 bases and J by 2 bases. The CDR3 covers 16 residues, taking in both the cysteine and the phenylalanine. Kept here is only the CDR3 DNA, which spans 48 bases and is read in frame from base 1.